This entry concerns a single TCR beta chain. These data belong to a study of blood T cell repertoires in COVID-19. TCRdb keeps only in-frame clones here, not all; method: immunoSEQ multiplex PCR. The sample records approximately 240,000 clones, around four fifths being singletons. This receptor was identified in a woman in her fifties or sixties with active or convalescent COVID-19. Sequencing was done on a sample of peripheral blood.

Here the CDR3 DNA reads TGTGCCAGCAGTGAGGTACGCGTGGTAGAGACCCAGTACTTC. This gives the protein CASSEVRVVETQYF. V and J are TRBV6-1 and TRBJ2-5; D unclear. Trimming stripped 3 bases from V and 4 bases from J, with 12 bases between. This CDR3 region has 14 residues. Germline V gives CDR1 MNHNS, CDR2 SASEGT.